Following are 5 T cell receptor beta chains from one sample sequenced in a study of blood T cell repertoires in COVID-19. Clones were read by immunoSEQ multiplex PCR, and TCRdb kept only the in-frame ones, dropping some. Of approximately 270,000 clones in the sample, about 86% were seen once. The sample taken for sequencing was peripheral blood. The receptors derive from an older man with acute or convalescent COVID-19.

The V gene is TRBV15, the J gene TRBJ1-2, with TRBD1 matching over 7 bases. V was clipped by 0 bases and J by 7 bases; unmatched bases: 11. Germline-derived CDR1 and CDR2 are LNHNV and YYDKDF (reference sequence). The CDR3 extends over 16 amino acids. CDR3 region: CATSRDLTGARSGYTF. Written as DNA, the CDR3 is TGTGCCACCAGCAGAGATTTAACAGGGGCGAGGAGTGGCTACACCTTC.

This chain connects TRBV18 to TRBJ2-7; 7 positions agree with TRBD1. This CDR3 comprises 15 residues. Germline lookup yields CDR1 KGHSH and CDR2 LQKENI. Trimming cost V 1 base and J 2 bases; bases outside gene matches: 5. The CDR3 region has the DNA TGTGCCAGCTCACCACGGACAGGCGCCACCTACGAGCAGTACTTC. Its protein is CASSPRTGATYEQYF.

The chain combines TRBV3-1 (or the pseudogene TRBV3-2) with TRBJ2-5; 9 bases map to TRBD2. Germline loops: CDR1 LGHDT, CDR2 YNNKEL (reference sequence). V was pared by 0 bases and J by 5 bases, with 10 bases of the junction left unmatched. The CDR3 totals 17 residues. The DNA for the CDR3 is TGTGCCAGCAGCCAAGATATGGTAGCGGGGGTAAGGGAGACCCAGTACTTC. Translated, it gives CASSQDMVAGVRETQYF.

The chain is built from TRBV6-5 and TRBJ2-2, with D perhaps matching TRBD2 (6 bases). V was cut by 0 bases and J by 5 bases, with 7 bases left in between. The CDR3 is 14 residues long. Germline loops: CDR1 MNHEY, CDR2 SVGAGI. The DNA for the CDR3 is TGTGCCAGCAGTTACTCGGAGGGGACCGGGGAGCTGTTTTTT. This gives the protein CASSYSEGTGELFF.

The chain carries TRBV24-1 and TRBJ1-2; D gene uncertain. CDR3 length: 15 amino acids. V was trimmed by 1 base and J by 5 bases, leaving 13 bases between them. Looked up from germline, CDR1 is KGHDR and CDR2 is SFDVKD. CDR3 sequence reads: CATSDFSEGGYGYTF. Written as DNA, the CDR3 is TGTGCCACCAGTGATTTTAGTGAGGGAGGATATGGCTACACCTTC.